This T cell receptor beta chain is from a study of shared clonotypes between healthy human individuals. Study observations and caveats: Sharing of clonotypes among donors was expected to vary with sequencing depth. Among the subsets, naive ones generally showed larger estimated richness than memory ones.

Profiled with immunoSEQ multiplex PCR; TCRdb holds only in-frame clones, not every one. This table has around 2,000,000 clones, roughly 91% appearing once. Per germline, CDR1 SEHNR and CDR2 FQNEAQ (reference sequence). There are 16 residues in the CDR3. The V gene lost 5 bases and the J gene lost 0 bases, with 17 bases spanning the gap. Turning to this clone: Its antigen is undetermined.

Naive CD8 cells lacked CD45RO, underwent positive selection for CCR7 and left out terminally differentiated effector memory CD45RA+ cells. The TCR originated in a man aged 18 to 35 in good health. Some clones in this sample may be carry-over from other donors' samples. The sequenced sample consisted of naive CD8+ T cells from PBMCs. J is TRBJ2-7 and V is TRBV7-9, with TRBD1 as a possible D gene (7 bases). CDR3 nucleotides: TGTGCCAGCAGCCAACCGGGACAGACTAGCTCCTACGAGCAGTACTTC. It translates to CASSQPGQTSSYEQYF.